The clone carrying this T cell receptor beta chain was counted at least ten times. Its target is not known. This entry comes from a study of blood T cells in healthy people across ages. Study conclusions and caveats: Strong correlation was found linking TCR beta diversity to naive T cell percentage. PBMCs left unsorted prevented a conclusive naive versus antigen-experienced comparison.

Primers used in a second PCR of about 7 to 12 cycles were a sample-barcoded 5' primer and a J-beta primer mix. All samples gave at least 2.5 million CDR3-containing paired-end reads. One entry per CDR3 protein, called by TCRdb with MiXCR from the 5' RACE reads. The sample lists about 800,000 distinct CDR3 sequences; less than 60% were seen once. V was pared by 5 bases and J by 3 bases, with 15 bases of the junction left unmatched. Germline loops: CDR1 LGHDT, CDR2 YNNKEL (reference sequence). The CDR3 is 17 amino acids. Extraction of total RNA produced a minimum of 6 micrograms from each sample. The receptor's source is an elderly man in good health. The chain is built from TRBV3-1 and TRBJ2-7; TRBD1 matches at 8 bases. Material for sequencing was blood. In nucleotides, the CDR3 is TGTGCCAGCAGCTATTTATACGCAGGACAGGGTATCTACGAGCAGTACTTC. Translation: CASSYLYAGQGIYEQYF.